A selection of T cell receptor beta chains follows, all from one sample in a study of graft-versus-host responses after intestinal transplantation. Method: immunoSEQ multiplex PCR; TCRdb's copy keeps in-frame clones and lacks some. The table records approximately 90,000 clones, around 93% of them present only once. These TCRs are of unknown antigen specificity. The sequencing here drew on unstimulated CD8+ T cells sorted from spleen or lymph node cells, taken before transplant. Every receptor here comes from a human donor who was the organ donor for an intestinal transplant. The CDR3 runs from the conserved cysteine through the conserved F or W. Each record gives: CDR3 length, J gene, V gene, CDR3 protein.

CDR3 length: 14; J gene: TRBJ2-1; V gene: TRBV2; CDR3 protein: CASSSSGSLDEQFF
CDR3 length: 15; J gene: TRBJ2-1; V gene: TRBV6-4; CDR3 protein: CASSETSGSYNEQFF
CDR3 length: 16; J gene: TRBJ2-1; V gene: TRBV4-1; CDR3 protein: CASSRSLADSYNEQFF
CDR3 length: 14; J gene: TRBJ2-3; V gene: TRBV27; CDR3 protein: CASSFGAGSDTQYF
CDR3 length: 15; J gene: TRBJ1-1; V gene: TRBV10-3; CDR3 protein: CAMAGSRTGRRQAFF
CDR3 length: 15; J gene: TRBJ2-6; V gene: TRBV6-5; CDR3 protein: CASKRGNSGANVLTF
CDR3 length: 13; J gene: TRBJ1-1; V gene: TRBV28; CDR3 protein: CASSLYGDTEAFF
CDR3 length: 17; J gene: TRBJ2-5; V gene: TRBV4-1; CDR3 protein: CASSQDPREARKETQYF
CDR3 length: 16; J gene: TRBJ1-3; V gene: TRBV7-9; CDR3 protein: CASSSRDRDPGNTIYF
CDR3 length: 11; J gene: NA; V gene: TRBV11-3; CDR3 protein: CASSSSYEQYF
CDR3 length: 15; J gene: TRBJ2-7; V gene: TRBV7-9; CDR3 protein: CASSFPGQGFYEQYF
CDR3 length: 17; J gene: TRBJ2-2; V gene: TRBV4-1; CDR3 protein: CASSSPLVRIRSGELFF
CDR3 length: 14; J gene: TRBJ2-2; V gene: TRBV27; CDR3 protein: CASSFRGSAGELFF
CDR3 length: 14; J gene: TRBJ2-7; V gene: TRBV5-1; CDR3 protein: CASSLGQGVDEQYF
CDR3 length: 16; J gene: TRBJ1-5; V gene: TRBV5-5; CDR3 protein: CASSLVGQGAAQPQHF
CDR3 length: 14; J gene: TRBJ2-7; V gene: TRBV7-6; CDR3 protein: CASSPSGTAYEQYF
CDR3 length: 11; J gene: TRBJ2-7; V gene: TRBV10-3; CDR3 protein: CAIQGDYEQYF
CDR3 length: 14; J gene: TRBJ2-5; V gene: TRBV19; CDR3 protein: CASSILGSQETQYF
CDR3 length: 13; J gene: TRBJ2-7; V gene: TRBV5-5; CDR3 protein: CASSRTTGYEQYF
CDR3 length: 15; J gene: TRBJ1-2; V gene: TRBV4-1; CDR3 protein: CASSQVGSPAYGYTF
CDR3 length: 12; J gene: TRBJ2-3; V gene: TRBV15; CDR3 protein: CATSREEDTQYF
CDR3 length: 15; J gene: TRBJ2-7; V gene: TRBV18; CDR3 protein: CASSLSGRISYEQYF
CDR3 length: 13; J gene: TRBJ2-7; V gene: TRBV10-2; CDR3 protein: CASTGGGSYEQYF
CDR3 length: 20; J gene: TRBJ1-6; V gene: TRBV4-1; CDR3 protein: CASSQWPRDKNVRYNSPLHF
CDR3 length: 13; J gene: TRBJ2-1; V gene: TRBV7-6; CDR3 protein: CASSWDSLAEQFF
CDR3 length: 13; J gene: TRBJ1-1; V gene: TRBV5-4; CDR3 protein: CASTLPENTEAFF
CDR3 length: 13; J gene: TRBJ2-5; V gene: TRBV6-6; CDR3 protein: CASSPTEQETQYF
CDR3 length: 15; J gene: TRBJ2-7; V gene: TRBV5-4; CDR3 protein: CASSYPGTSGYEQYF
CDR3 length: 13; J gene: TRBJ2-7; V gene: TRBV7-9; CDR3 protein: CASSSTGDYEQYF
CDR3 length: 13; J gene: TRBJ1-2; V gene: TRBV5-1; CDR3 protein: CASSFRAPYGYTF
CDR3 length: 14; J gene: TRBJ2-7; V gene: TRBV27; CDR3 protein: CASTSRDSYYEQYF
CDR3 length: 15; J gene: TRBJ2-1; V gene: TRBV11-2; CDR3 protein: CASSPPGTGYNEQFF
CDR3 length: 11; J gene: TRBJ2-1; V gene: TRBV5-1; CDR3 protein: CASSFQREQFF
CDR3 length: 15; J gene: TRBJ2-1; V gene: TRBV29-1; CDR3 protein: CSVEDPPSAAVEQFF
CDR3 length: 13; J gene: TRBJ1-1; V gene: TRBV6-1; CDR3 protein: CASSDRGWTEAFF
CDR3 length: 15; J gene: TRBJ2-1; V gene: TRBV7-3; CDR3 protein: CASSPSGDSYNEQFF
CDR3 length: 15; J gene: TRBJ1-6; V gene: TRBV7-2; CDR3 protein: CASSLVQLYNSPLHF
CDR3 length: 17; J gene: TRBJ1-5; V gene: TRBV19; CDR3 protein: CASSIEGPGAGNQPQHF
CDR3 length: 16; J gene: TRBJ2-3; V gene: TRBV7-2; CDR3 protein: CASSLQLAGGQDTQYF
CDR3 length: 16; J gene: TRBJ2-5; V gene: TRBV5-4; CDR3 protein: CASSLLSGSLRETQYF
CDR3 length: 15; J gene: TRBJ1-1; V gene: TRBV6-5; CDR3 protein: CASTPGAGMNTEAFF
CDR3 length: 18; J gene: TRBJ2-1; V gene: TRBV11-1; CDR3 protein: CASSLELDRFDSYNEQFF
CDR3 length: 14; J gene: TRBJ1-5; V gene: TRBV5-6; CDR3 protein: CASRKGTGGQPQHF
CDR3 length: 15; J gene: TRBJ1-1; V gene: TRBV19; CDR3 protein: CASSINPSSGAGAFF
CDR3 length: 15; J gene: TRBJ2-7; V gene: TRBV5-1; CDR3 protein: CASSLGGGPSYEQYF
CDR3 length: 13; J gene: TRBJ2-5; V gene: TRBV29-1; CDR3 protein: CSVEYRNQETQYF
CDR3 length: 16; J gene: TRBJ2-7; V gene: TRBV5-6; CDR3 protein: CASSNGGLGGSYEQYF
CDR3 length: 16; J gene: TRBJ1-3; V gene: TRBV21-1; CDR3 protein: CASSKERGAAGNTIYF
CDR3 length: 15; J gene: TRBJ2-7; V gene: TRBV5-3; CDR3 protein: CARSGFRGTGYEQYF
CDR3 length: 17; J gene: TRBJ2-2; V gene: TRBV7-7; CDR3 protein: CASSDGTHEGNTGELFF
CDR3 length: 15; J gene: TRBJ1-2; V gene: TRBV10-3; CDR3 protein: CAISRERDDVGGYTF
CDR3 length: 15; J gene: NA; V gene: TRBV11-2; CDR3 protein: CASSPDLAGRNEQYF
CDR3 length: 11; J gene: TRBJ2-2; V gene: TRBV11-2; CDR3 protein: CASSARGELFF
CDR3 length: 16; J gene: TRBJ2-1; V gene: TRBV7-3; CDR3 protein: CASSLIGTRIYNEQFF
CDR3 length: 20; J gene: TRBJ2-2; V gene: TRBV10-3; CDR3 protein: CAISRDPGGSATINTGELFF
CDR3 length: 12; J gene: TRBJ2-5; V gene: TRBV27; CDR3 protein: CASSLVGETQYF
CDR3 length: 11; J gene: TRBJ2-7; V gene: TRBV20-1; CDR3 protein: CSASASYEQYF
CDR3 length: 12; J gene: TRBJ2-7; V gene: TRBV7-6; CDR3 protein: CASSSFTYEQYF
CDR3 length: 16; J gene: TRBJ2-1; V gene: TRBV2; CDR3 protein: CASSEFQAGLNNEQFF